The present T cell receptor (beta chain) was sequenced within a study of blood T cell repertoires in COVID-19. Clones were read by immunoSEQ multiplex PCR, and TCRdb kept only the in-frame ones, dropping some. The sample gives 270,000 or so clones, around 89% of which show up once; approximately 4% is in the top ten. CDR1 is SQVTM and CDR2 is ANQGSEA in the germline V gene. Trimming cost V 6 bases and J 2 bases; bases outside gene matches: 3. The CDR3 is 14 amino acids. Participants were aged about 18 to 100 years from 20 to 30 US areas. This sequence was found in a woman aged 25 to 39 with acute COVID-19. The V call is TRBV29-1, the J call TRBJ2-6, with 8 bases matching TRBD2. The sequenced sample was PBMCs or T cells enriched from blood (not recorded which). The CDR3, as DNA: TGCAGCGTCGTGACTAGCGCTGGGGCCAACGTCCTGACTTTC. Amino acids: CSVVTSAGANVLTF.